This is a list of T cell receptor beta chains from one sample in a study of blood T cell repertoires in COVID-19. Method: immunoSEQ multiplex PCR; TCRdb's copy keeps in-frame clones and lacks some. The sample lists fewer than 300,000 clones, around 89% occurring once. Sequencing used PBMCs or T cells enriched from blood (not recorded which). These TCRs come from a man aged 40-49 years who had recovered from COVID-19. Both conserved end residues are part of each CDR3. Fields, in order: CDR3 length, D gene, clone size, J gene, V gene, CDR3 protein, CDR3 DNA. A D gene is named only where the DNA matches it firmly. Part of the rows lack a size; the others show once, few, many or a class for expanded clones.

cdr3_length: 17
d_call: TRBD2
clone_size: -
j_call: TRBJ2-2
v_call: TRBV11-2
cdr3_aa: CASSTRVAGERSGELFF
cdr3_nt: TGTGCCAGCAGCACCCGGGTCGCGGGAGAAAGGTCCGGGGAGCTGTTTTTT

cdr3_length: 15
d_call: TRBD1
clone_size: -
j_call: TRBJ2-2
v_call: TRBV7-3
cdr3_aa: CASSLGQANTGELFF
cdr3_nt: TGTGCCAGCAGCCTCGGACAGGCGAACACCGGGGAGCTGTTTTTT

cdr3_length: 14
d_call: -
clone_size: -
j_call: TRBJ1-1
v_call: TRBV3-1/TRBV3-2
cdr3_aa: CASSQAEMNTEAFF
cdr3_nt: TGTGCCAGCAGCCAAGCAGAAATGAACACTGAAGCTTTCTTT

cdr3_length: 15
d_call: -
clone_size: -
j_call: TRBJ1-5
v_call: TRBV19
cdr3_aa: CASSIEGGVGQPQHF
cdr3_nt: TGTGCCAGTAGTATAGAGGGCGGGGTGGGTCAGCCCCAGCATTTT

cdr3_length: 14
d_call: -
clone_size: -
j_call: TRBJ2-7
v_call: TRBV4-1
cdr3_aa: CASSQDRGFSEQYF
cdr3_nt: TGCGCCAGCAGCCAAGATCGAGGGTTCAGCGAGCAGTACTTC

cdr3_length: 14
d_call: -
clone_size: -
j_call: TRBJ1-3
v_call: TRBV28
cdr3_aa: CASRIQGSGNTIYF
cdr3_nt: TGTGCCAGCAGGATCCAGGGCTCTGGAAACACCATATATTTT

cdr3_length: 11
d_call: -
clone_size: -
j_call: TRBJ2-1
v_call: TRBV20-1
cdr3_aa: CSARGRNEQFF
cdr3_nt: TGCAGTGCTAGAGGGAGAAATGAGCAGTTCTTC

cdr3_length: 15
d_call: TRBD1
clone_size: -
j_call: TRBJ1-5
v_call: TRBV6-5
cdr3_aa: CASRPDRRENQPQHF
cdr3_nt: TGTGCCAGCAGACCGGACAGGAGGGAAAATCAGCCCCAGCATTTT

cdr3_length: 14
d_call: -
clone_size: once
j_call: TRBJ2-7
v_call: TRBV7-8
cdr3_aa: CASSLSTGSYEQYF
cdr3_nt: TGTGCCAGCAGCTTATCGACAGGTTCCTACGAGCAGTACTTC

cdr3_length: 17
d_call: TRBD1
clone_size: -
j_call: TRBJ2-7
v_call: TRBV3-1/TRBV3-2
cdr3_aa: CASSQGPTGMGSYEQYF
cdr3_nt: TGTGCCAGCAGCCAAGGTCCGACAGGGATGGGCTCCTACGAGCAGTACTTC

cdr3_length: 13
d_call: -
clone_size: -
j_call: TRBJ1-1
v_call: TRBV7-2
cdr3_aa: CASSSVQESPAFF
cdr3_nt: TGTGCCAGCAGCTCCGTACAGGAATCCCCGGCTTTCTTT

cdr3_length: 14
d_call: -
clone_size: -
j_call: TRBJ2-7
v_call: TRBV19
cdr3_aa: CASSIGTPGYEQYF
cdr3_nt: TGTGCCAGTAGTATTGGGACACCCGGCTACGAGCAGTACTTC

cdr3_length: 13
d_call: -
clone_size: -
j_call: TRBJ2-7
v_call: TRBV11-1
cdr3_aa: CASSFGKSYEQYF
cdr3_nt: TGTGCCAGCAGCTTTGGTAAGAGCTACGAGCAGTACTTC

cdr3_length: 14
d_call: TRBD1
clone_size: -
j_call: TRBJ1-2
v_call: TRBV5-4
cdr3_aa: CASSLQGADYGYTF
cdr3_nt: TGTGCCAGCAGCTTACAGGGGGCCGACTATGGCTACACCTTC

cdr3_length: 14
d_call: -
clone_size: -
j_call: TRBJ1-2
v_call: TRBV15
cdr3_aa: CATSRDATAYGYTF
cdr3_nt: TGTGCCACCAGCAGAGATGCAACAGCCTATGGCTACACCTTC

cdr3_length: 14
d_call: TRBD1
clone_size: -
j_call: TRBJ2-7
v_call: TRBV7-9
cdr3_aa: CASTRGQGSYERYF
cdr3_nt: TGTGCCAGCACCCGGGGACAGGGATCGTACGAGCGGTACTTC

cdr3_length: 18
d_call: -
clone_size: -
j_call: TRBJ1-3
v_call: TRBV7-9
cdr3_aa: CASSSPRGGKVSGNTIYF
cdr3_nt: TGTGCCAGCAGCTCCCCCCGTGGAGGAAAAGTCTCTGGAAACACCATATATTTT

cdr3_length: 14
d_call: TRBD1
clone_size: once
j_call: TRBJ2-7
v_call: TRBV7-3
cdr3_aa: CASSASGTGDEQYF
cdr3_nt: TGTGCCAGCAGCGCCTCCGGGACAGGGGACGAGCAGTACTTC

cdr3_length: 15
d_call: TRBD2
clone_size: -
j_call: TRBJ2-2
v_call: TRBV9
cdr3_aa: CASSAQREGTGELFF
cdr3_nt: TGTGCCAGCAGCGCTCAGCGGGAGGGCACCGGGGAGCTGTTTTTT

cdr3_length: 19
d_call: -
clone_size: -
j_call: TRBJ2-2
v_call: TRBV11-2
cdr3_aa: CASSLDGYYGSPNTGELFF
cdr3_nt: TGTGCCAGCAGCTTAGACGGGTACTACGGGAGCCCTAACACCGGGGAGCTGTTTTTT

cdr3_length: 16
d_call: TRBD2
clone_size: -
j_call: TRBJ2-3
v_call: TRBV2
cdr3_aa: CASSLGTSGDTDTQYF
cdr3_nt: TGTGCCAGCAGTCTAGGGACTAGCGGGGACACAGATACGCAGTATTTT

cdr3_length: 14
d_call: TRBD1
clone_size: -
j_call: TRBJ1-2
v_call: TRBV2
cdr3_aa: CASGGTGGFGGYTF
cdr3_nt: TGTGCCAGCGGCGGGACAGGGGGCTTTGGGGGCTACACCTTC

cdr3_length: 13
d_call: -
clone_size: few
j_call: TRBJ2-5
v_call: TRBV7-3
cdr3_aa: CASSLDPDSTQYF
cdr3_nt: TGTGCCAGCAGCTTAGATCCAGACTCGACCCAGTACTTC

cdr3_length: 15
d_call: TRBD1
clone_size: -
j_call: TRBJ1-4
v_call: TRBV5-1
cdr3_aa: CASSFNGRGEEKLFF
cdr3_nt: TGCGCCAGCAGCTTTAACGGCAGGGGGGAAGAAAAACTGTTTTTT

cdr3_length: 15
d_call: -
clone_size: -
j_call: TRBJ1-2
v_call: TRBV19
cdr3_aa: CASSIETGSNYGYTF
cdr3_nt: TGTGCCAGTAGTATAGAAACGGGGTCTAACTATGGCTACACCTTC

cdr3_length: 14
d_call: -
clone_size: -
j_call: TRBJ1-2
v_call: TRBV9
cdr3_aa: CASSVAPGSDGYTF
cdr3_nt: TGTGCCAGCAGCGTAGCTCCGGGTTCGGATGGCTACACCTTC

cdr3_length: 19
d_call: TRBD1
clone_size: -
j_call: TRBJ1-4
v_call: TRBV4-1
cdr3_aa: CASSQEGARGLSTNEKLFF
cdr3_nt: TGCGCCAGCAGCCAAGAAGGGGCCAGGGGGTTATCAACTAATGAAAAACTGTTTTTT

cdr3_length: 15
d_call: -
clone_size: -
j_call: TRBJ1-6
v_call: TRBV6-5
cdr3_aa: CASTYGGSGDSPLHF
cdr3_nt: TGTGCCAGCACCTACGGGGGAAGCGGCGATTCACCCCTCCACTTT